The 20 T cell receptor beta chains presented below share a single source sample, sequenced in a study of OX40 agonist ivuxolimab in advanced cancers. Libraries were prepared by immunoSEQ multiplex PCR; TCRdb keeps only in-frame clonotypes and omits some of them. This table has about 25,000 clones, roughly 85% appearing once. This specimen was CD4+ or CD8+ T cells sorted from blood, taken in a trial of the OX40 agonist ivuxolimab. These receptors were obtained from an adult with an advanced solid tumor such as melanoma, head and neck, liver or kidney cancer.

With regard to this clone: The junction differs from germline at one of its ends, possibly a read error. The rearrangement links TRBV7-9 to TRBJ2-1; tentatively, D is TRBD1 (5 bases). The CDR3 contains 15 residues. Germline CDR1 SEHNR, CDR2 FQNEAQ (reference sequence). Written as DNA, the CDR3 is TGTGCCAGCAGCTTAGTAGACAGTTCCTCCAATGAGCAGTTCTTC. It encodes CASSLVDSSSNEQFF.

This clone is labeled as medium-sized (0.01 to 0.1%). The chain joins TRBV27 to TRBJ2-3; no reliable D call. The V gene lost 2 bases and the J gene lost 6 bases, with 9 bases spanning the gap. CDR1 is MNHEY and CDR2 is SMNVEV in the germline V gene (reference sequence). There are 13 residues in the CDR3. The CDR3 loop reads CASSLNTMDTQYF. CDR3 DNA: TGTGCCAGCAGTTTAAACACCATGGATACGCAGTATTTT.

The table lists this clone with a count of one. This chain links TRBV6-5 with TRBJ1-6, with unresolved D. Trimming pared 6 bases from V and 14 bases from J, leaving 14 bases between. The CDR3 consists of 12 residues. Germline V gives CDR1 MNHEY, CDR2 SVGAGI. The CDR3 DNA sequence: TGTGCCAGCAGCGTCCCTGACAATGCCCTCCACTTT. Translation: CASSVPDNALHF.

The chain's CDR3 is CATRAELLETQYF. The CDR3 DNA sequence: TGTGCCACCAGGGCGGAGCTCTTAGAGACCCAGTACTTC. The V and J genes are TRBV15 and TRBJ2-5; D uncertain. The germline CDR1 and CDR2 sequences are LNHNV and YYDKDF (reference sequence). The CDR3 spans 13 residues. The ends were cut back, 6 bases at V and 4 bases at J, with 12 bases in the middle.

This chain's CDR3 is CASSQGQALDYTDTQYF. CDR3 DNA: TGCGCCAGCAGCCAAGGACAGGCCCTGGACTACACAGATACGCAGTATTTT. V gene TRBV4-1 combines with J gene TRBJ2-3, with D possibly called TRBD1 or TRBD2 (6 bases each). This CDR3 is 17 amino acids long. Per the germline V gene, CDR1 is MGHRA and CDR2 is YSYEKL. The ends were cut back, 1 base at V and 2 bases at J, with 16 bases in the middle.

The chain couples TRBV29-1 to TRBJ1-1; D is unclear. The germline V gene encodes CDR1 SQVTM and CDR2 ANQGSEA. The length of the CDR3 is 13 residues. Trimming shortened V by 6 bases and J by 4 bases, and 15 bases separated the two germline ends. CDR3: CSVEDGVGTEAFF. The DNA for the CDR3 is TGCAGCGTCGAGGACGGGGTCGGCACTGAAGCTTTCTTT.

This clone was seen just once. The chain recombines TRBV28 with TRBJ2-7, with 7 bases identical to TRBD1. V was clipped by 3 bases and J by 2 bases; unmatched bases: 7. There are 15 residues in the CDR3. The V gene's germline CDR1 is MDHEN and CDR2 SYDVKM. The DNA for the CDR3 is TGTGCCAGCAGTTTTGACAGGGAGACCCCCTACGAGCAGTACTTC. This translates into CASSFDRETPYEQYF.

This clone appeared once. CDR3 bases: TGTGCCAGCAGCTTGGGGGGTCTCTACGAGCAGTACTTC. Residues: CASSLGGLYEQYF. The chain links TRBV5-6 to TRBJ2-7; D gene ambiguous. Germline-derived CDR1 and CDR2 are SGHDT and YYEEEE. Trimming stripped 0 bases from V and 3 bases from J, with 7 bases between. The CDR3 runs to 13 residues. Full variable domain (outside the CDR3, taken from reference TRBV5-6 and TRBJ2-7): DAGVTQSPTHLIKTRGQQVTLRCSPKSGHDTVSWYQQALGQGPQFIFQYYEEEERQRGNFPDRFSGHQFPNYSSELNVNALLLGDSALYLCASSLGGLYEQYFGPGTRLTVT.

The V and J genes are TRBV9 and TRBJ2-3, with D unresolved. The CDR3 extends over 14 amino acids. Germline V gene sequence: CDR1 SGDLS, CDR2 YYNGEE. V lost 0 bases and J 5 bases, leaving 10 bases between the germline ends. The CDR3 here is CASSVEGLRDTQYF. In DNA form, the CDR3 reads TGTGCCAGCAGCGTAGAAGGGTTGAGAGATACGCAGTATTTT. Looking up the rest from reference TRBV9 and TRBJ2-3 gives the full variable domain: DSGVTQTPKHLITATGQRVTLRCSPRSGDLSVYWYQQSLDQGLQFLIQYYNGEERAKGNILERFSAQQFPDLHSELNLSSLELGDSALYFCASSVEGLRDTQYFGPGTRLTVL.

This clone was detected once. The rearrangement uses TRBV9 and TRBJ1-4, with D maybe TRBD1 (5 bases). CDR3 length: 13 residues. Germline V lookup: CDR1 SGDLS, CDR2 YYNGEE. V shed 3 bases and J shed 13 bases, with 16 bases lying between them. CDR3 nucleotides: TGTGCCAGCAGCGCCTTCCCCGCCGGGGGACTGTTTTTT. Protein product: CASSAFPAGGLFF.

This chain links TRBV5-1 with TRBJ2-7; 11 positions match TRBD2. This CDR3 spans 16 amino acids. Germline V gene lookup returns CDR1 SGHRS and CDR2 YFSETQ. V lost 0 bases and J lost 3; bases outside the gene matches: 5. DNA of the CDR3: TGCGCCAGCAGCTTGGCCTGGGGGACTAGCGGCTACGAGCAGTACTTC. Translated: CASSLAWGTSGYEQYF.

The chain carries TRBV7-9 and TRBJ2-2; 7 bases map to TRBD1. Germline V gives CDR1 SEHNR, CDR2 FQNEAQ (reference sequence). The J segment lost 5 bases and the V segment lost 5 bases, leaving 11 bases of the junction unmatched. The CDR3 has 16 amino acids. CDR3 loop: CASSPTDRQGTGELFF. The CDR3 coding sequence is TGTGCCAGCAGCCCTACGGACAGGCAGGGTACCGGGGAGCTGTTTTTT.

The V gene is TRBV6-6, the J gene TRBJ1-1, with D possibly being TRBD1 (5 bases). This CDR3 is 13 amino acids long. V lost 11 bases and J lost 1, with 14 bases in between. Germline V gene data show CDR1 as MNHNY and CDR2 as SVGAGI (reference sequence). The CDR3 DNA reads TGTGCCTACGGGGAGGGACCGAACACTGAAGCTTTCTTT. This gives the protein CAYGEGPNTEAFF.

V is TRBV6-5 and J is TRBJ1-2; TRBD1 matches 9 bases. V shed 5 bases and J 4 bases; nucleotides not matched to a gene: 5. Germline CDR1 and CDR2: MNHEY and SVGAGI. This CDR3 is 14 amino acids long. CDR3 nucleotides: TGTGCCAGCAGTCGACAGGGGGGAGGCTATGGCTACACCTTC. Translation: CASSRQGGGYGYTF.

This chain links TRBV6-5 with TRBJ2-3; tentatively, D is TRBD1 or TRBD2 (6 bases each). The CDR3 loop spans 14 amino acids. Deletions cut 7 bases from V and 1 base from J, with 12 bases between. CDR1 is MNHEY and CDR2 is SVGAGI in the germline V gene. DNA for the CDR3: TGTGCCAGCACCCGGGGGCCGGGCACAGATACGCAGTATTTT. Translating gives CASTRGPGTDTQYF.

The rearrangement joins TRBV2 to TRBJ2-7, with D perhaps being TRBD1 or TRBD2 (6 bases each). The CDR3 spans 15 residues. V was trimmed by 0 bases and J by 3 bases, leaving 12 bases between them. Germline-derived CDR1 and CDR2 are SNHLY and FYNNEI. CDR3 DNA sequence: TGTGCCAGCAGTGAAGCGGGGGCCGGGAGCTACGAGCAGTACTTC. Protein sequence: CASSEAGAGSYEQYF.

The chain has TRBV7-6 and TRBJ2-5; D assignment may be TRBD1 or TRBD2 (5 bases each). The V gene's germline CDR1 is SGHVS and CDR2 FNYEAQ. The ends were cut back, 1 base at V and 3 bases at J, with 9 bases in the middle. The CDR3 consists of 14 residues. The CDR3 loop is CASSLDGTEETQYF. CDR3 in DNA: TGTGCCAGCAGCTTAGATGGGACCGAAGAGACCCAGTACTTC.

This clone was observed once. The V and J genes are TRBV7-9 and TRBJ1-2, with D possibly TRBD1 on 5 matching bases. The germline gives CDR1 SEHNR, CDR2 FQNEAQ (reference sequence). CDR3 length: 16 residues. Trimming removed 1 base at V and 7 bases at J, with 19 bases between. CDR3 sequence reads: CASSLGVRERSSGYTF. The CDR3 bases are TGTGCCAGCAGCTTAGGGGTCAGGGAACGTTCATCTGGCTACACCTTC.

The gene calls are TRBV7-9 and TRBJ2-7; 9 bases agree with TRBD1. Germline loops: CDR1 SEHNR, CDR2 FQNEAQ (reference sequence). CDR3 length: 14 amino acids. J gave up 4 bases and V 5 bases, and 6 bases lay outside the gene matches. In DNA, the CDR3 is TGTGCCAGCAGCACCCGACAGGGGGTGTACGAGCAGTACTTC. The encoded protein is CASSTRQGVYEQYF.

V and J are TRBV19 and TRBJ2-7; either TRBD1 or TRBD2 may fit D (5 bases each). Germline V CDR1 and CDR2: LNHDA, SQIVND (reference sequence). Trimming left V 3 bases short and J 3 bases short, with 12 bases between. This CDR3 contains 14 residues. The CDR3 here is CASSIGQGDYEQYF. Here the CDR3 DNA reads TGTGCCAGTAGTATCGGCCAGGGAGACTACGAGCAGTACTTC.